This T cell receptor (beta chain) appears in the sequencing data of a study of shared clonotypes between healthy human individuals. The study's findings and limits: Investigators collected only blood, and repertoires in tissues likely differ.

The donors were all Caucasian adults (living in Nashville, Tennessee). About this clone: Its antigen is unknown.

Sequencing was at deep level. Profiling relied on immunoSEQ multiplex PCR, and the TCRdb table lists in-frame clones only, not all of them. The sample has hundreds of thousands of clones, just over 75% seen once; the top ten hold about 12%. The specimen sequenced was PBMCs. The TCR was taken from a woman aged 40 to 49 in good health. Some clones in this sample may be carry-over from other donors' samples.

CDR3 coding DNA: TGTGCCAGCAGCGTAGCTACGGGGGACCCCCTGGAGACCCAGTACTTC. It codes for CASSVATGDPLETQYF. The rearrangement uses TRBV9 and TRBJ2-5; tentatively, D is TRBD2 (6 bases). Trimming pared 0 bases from V and 5 bases from J, leaving 17 bases between. Germline CDR1 is SGDLS and CDR2 is YYNGEE. This CDR3 contains 16 residues.